Reported below is one T cell receptor beta chain. As processed by the authors: Counts of nucleated cells, estimated from reference gene primer amplification, were obtained. Repertoires were generated with immunoSEQ multiplex PCR, while TCRdb's copy carries only in-frame clones and drops some. V and J calls plus clone size are reproduced from that table; the DNA served to infer D and trimming. The data show about 260,000 clones, about nine tenths seen once. The CDR3 runs to 16 residues. CDR1 is MNHEY, CDR2 SMNVEV, per germline (reference sequence). V lost 0 bases and J lost 7, with 13 bases in between. The data were taken from a study of blood T cell repertoires in COVID-19. Study as a whole: Sites in the United States, Italy and Spain provided acute and convalescent COVID-19 samples.

V and J are TRBV27 and TRBJ1-6, with D perhaps TRBD1 (5 bases). This receptor was identified in a woman between 35 and 50 years old who had recovered from COVID-19. The sample was peripheral blood. The CDR3 reads CASSLSTGGSNSPLHF. CDR3 DNA sequence: TGTGCCAGCAGTTTATCGACCGGGGGGTCAAATTCACCCCTCCACTTT.